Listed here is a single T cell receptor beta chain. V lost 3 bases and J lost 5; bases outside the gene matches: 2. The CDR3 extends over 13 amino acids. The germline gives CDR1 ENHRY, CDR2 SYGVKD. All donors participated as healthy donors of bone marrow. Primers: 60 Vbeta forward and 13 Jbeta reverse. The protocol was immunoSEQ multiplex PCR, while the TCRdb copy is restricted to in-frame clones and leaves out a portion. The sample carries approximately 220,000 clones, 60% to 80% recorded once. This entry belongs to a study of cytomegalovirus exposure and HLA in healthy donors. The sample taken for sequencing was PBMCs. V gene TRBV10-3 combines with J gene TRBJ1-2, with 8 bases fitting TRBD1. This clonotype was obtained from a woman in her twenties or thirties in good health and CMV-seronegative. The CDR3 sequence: CAISEDRGYGYTF. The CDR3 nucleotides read TGTGCCATCAGTGAAGACAGGGGTTATGGCTACACCTTC.